Listed below are T cell receptor beta chains from one sample, sequenced in a study of T cell responses to AZD1222 COVID-19 vaccine. The table came from immunoSEQ multiplex PCR; TCRdb's copy has only in-frame clones and leaves some out. The sample comprises about 190,000 clones, roughly 91% of which are singletons, and approximately 0.98% rests with the top ten. The input for sequencing was peripheral blood, taken on day 0 of AZD1222 vaccination. These TCRs come from an adult in good health. CDR3s include the opening cysteine and the closing phenylalanine or tryptophan. Each record gives: V gene, D gene, clone size, J gene, CDR3 protein, CDR3 DNA. A D gene is named only where the DNA matches it firmly. Expanded clones are given a class, and other clones once, few, many or no size at all.

TRBV27	NA	NA	TRBJ2-7	CASSLSPPHEQYF	TGTGCCAGCAGTTTAAGCCCCCCACACGAGCAGTACTTC
TRBV10-3	NA	NA	TRBJ1-2	CAISADGNYGYTF	TGTGCCATCAGTGCGGACGGAAACTATGGCTACACCTTC
TRBV6-5	NA	NA	TRBJ1-2	CASSSGLYGYTF	TGTGCCAGCAGTTCAGGACTCTATGGCTACACCTTC
TRBV18	TRBD1	few	TRBJ2-7	CASSRDRGDYEQYF	TGTGCCAGCTCACGGGACAGGGGGGACTACGAGCAGTACTTC
TRBV3-1/TRBV3-2	NA	NA	TRBJ2-7	CASSQGNRYEQYF	TGTGCCAGCAGCCAAGGGAATCGCTACGAGCAGTACTTC
TRBV11-2	NA	NA	TRBJ2-1	CASSLDPVSSYNEQFF	TGTGCCAGCAGCTTAGACCCCGTGAGCTCCTACAATGAGCAGTTCTTC
TRBV3-1/TRBV3-2	NA	NA	TRBJ1-4	CASSQDLVTNEKLFF	TGTGCCAGCAGCCAAGATTTAGTTACTAATGAAAAACTGTTTTTT
TRBV6-1	NA	NA	TRBJ2-7	CASSEDYHSRYEQYF	TGTGCCAGCAGTGAGGACTACCACAGTCGCTACGAGCAGTACTTC
TRBV3-1/TRBV3-2	TRBD2	NA	TRBJ2-7	CASSQGTSRSYEQYF	TGTGCCAGCAGCCAAGGGACTAGCCGGTCCTACGAGCAGTACTTC
TRBV5-1	TRBD1	NA	TRBJ1-1	CASSRTGDSDTEAFF	TGCGCCAGCAGCAGGACAGGAGACAGTGACACTGAAGCTTTCTTT
TRBV12-3/TRBV12-4	NA	NA	TRBJ1-1	CASSPETNTEAFF	TGTGCCAGCAGTCCGGAGACGAACACTGAAGCTTTCTTT
TRBV27	NA	NA	TRBJ1-5	CASSIQGNQPQHF	TGTGCCAGCAGCATTCAGGGCAATCAGCCCCAGCATTTT
TRBV19	TRBD2	NA	TRBJ2-5	CASSTPSGGALETQYF	TGTGCCAGTAGTACCCCTAGCGGGGGGGCCCTGGAGACCCAGTACTTC
TRBV5-1	NA	NA	TRBJ2-5	CASSSSGHGETQYF	TGCGCCAGCAGCTCCTCGGGACACGGAGAGACCCAGTACTTC
TRBV5-4	NA	NA	TRBJ2-7	CASSLERGQLLYEQYF	TGTGCCAGCAGCTTGGAAAGAGGACAGCTACTCTACGAGCAGTACTTC
TRBV7-9	TRBD2	NA	TRBJ2-3	CASSFATSGTDTQYF	TGTGCCAGCAGCTTTGCGACTAGCGGCACAGATACGCAGTATTTT
TRBV27	NA	NA	TRBJ1-1	CASSTRRVNTEAFF	TGTGCCAGCAGCACCCGCAGGGTTAACACTGAAGCTTTCTTT
TRBV19	NA	NA	TRBJ2-5	CASSSPPGTQYF	TGTGCCAGTAGCTCTCCGCCAGGGACCCAGTACTTC
TRBV9	TRBD2	NA	TRBJ2-1	CASSITTSGSRNEQFF	TGTGCCAGCAGCATAACGACTAGCGGGAGCCGCAATGAGCAGTTCTTC
TRBV12-3/TRBV12-4	TRBD1	NA	TRBJ2-1	CASSRDRGQFF	TGTGCCAGCAGCCGCGACAGGGGGCAGTTCTTC
TRBV7-2	TRBD2	NA	TRBJ2-3	CASSSGRGTSSDTQYF	TGTGCCAGCAGCTCGGGGAGAGGGACTAGCTCAGATACGCAGTATTTT
TRBV5-8	NA	NA	TRBJ2-7	CASSYRVPSYEQYF	TGTGCCAGCAGCTACAGGGTACCCTCCTACGAGCAGTACTTC
TRBV5-1	NA	NA	TRBJ2-1	CASSLGDSANEQFF	TGCGCCAGCAGCTTGGGGGATAGCGCCAATGAGCAGTTCTTC
TRBV28	NA	NA	TRBJ2-7	CASTSYRQDGTYEQYF	TGTGCCAGCACCAGTTATCGACAAGACGGAACCTACGAGCAGTACTTC
TRBV28	NA	NA	TRBJ1-1	CASIRGQAFF	TGTGCCAGCATTCGGGGCCAAGCTTTCTTT
TRBV6-2/TRBV6-3	NA	NA	TRBJ1-3	CASSLSGNTIYF	TGTGCCAGCAGTTTATCCGGAAACACCATATATTTT
TRBV29-1	NA	NA	TRBJ1-1	CSGQPGQMGAFF	TGCAGCGGTCAACCGGGACAAATGGGGGCTTTCTTT
TRBV7-2	TRBD2	NA	TRBJ2-7	CASSPGLAGGRYEQYF	TGTGCCAGCAGCCCCGGGCTAGCGGGAGGACGGTACGAGCAGTACTTC
TRBV20-1	NA	NA	TRBJ2-7	CSAREPNEQYF	TGCAGTGCTAGAGAGCCGAACGAGCAGTACTTC
TRBV3-1/TRBV3-2	NA	NA	TRBJ2-4	CASSQTGSQYF	TGTGCCAGCAGCCAGACGGGAAGTCAGTACTTC
TRBV11-2	NA	NA	TRBJ2-5	CASSLTSQGQETQYF	TGTGCCAGCAGCCTAACTAGCCAGGGCCAAGAGACCCAGTACTTC
TRBV7-6	TRBD1	NA	TRBJ2-2	CASSLAEGQGDTGELFF	TGTGCCAGCAGCTTAGCGGAGGGACAGGGTGACACCGGGGAGCTGTTTTTT
TRBV5-6	NA	NA	TRBJ1-1	CASSRDSLRGTEAFF	TGTGCCAGCAGCCGGGACTCACTCCGGGGCACTGAAGCTTTCTTT
TRBV5-4	NA	NA	TRBJ2-6	CASSSEGPGANVLTF	TGTGCCAGCAGCTCAGAGGGCCCTGGGGCCAACGTCCTGACTTTC
TRBV11-3	NA	NA	TRBJ2-2	CASSLRNTGELFF	TGTGCCAGCAGCCTCAGGAATACCGGGGAGCTGTTTTTT
TRBV19	NA	few	TRBJ1-2	CASSPTPPGRINNYGYTF	TGTGCCAGTAGTCCAACTCCCCCCGGGAGAATAAATAACTATGGCTACACCTTC
TRBV18	TRBD1	NA	TRBJ2-2	CASSPPTGKNTGELFF	TGTGCCAGCTCACCGCCGACAGGGAAGAACACCGGGGAGCTGTTTTTT
TRBV4-3	TRBD1	NA	TRBJ1-1	CASSQGQGASNEAFF	TGCGCCAGCAGCCAGGGACAGGGGGCGTCGAATGAAGCTTTCTTT